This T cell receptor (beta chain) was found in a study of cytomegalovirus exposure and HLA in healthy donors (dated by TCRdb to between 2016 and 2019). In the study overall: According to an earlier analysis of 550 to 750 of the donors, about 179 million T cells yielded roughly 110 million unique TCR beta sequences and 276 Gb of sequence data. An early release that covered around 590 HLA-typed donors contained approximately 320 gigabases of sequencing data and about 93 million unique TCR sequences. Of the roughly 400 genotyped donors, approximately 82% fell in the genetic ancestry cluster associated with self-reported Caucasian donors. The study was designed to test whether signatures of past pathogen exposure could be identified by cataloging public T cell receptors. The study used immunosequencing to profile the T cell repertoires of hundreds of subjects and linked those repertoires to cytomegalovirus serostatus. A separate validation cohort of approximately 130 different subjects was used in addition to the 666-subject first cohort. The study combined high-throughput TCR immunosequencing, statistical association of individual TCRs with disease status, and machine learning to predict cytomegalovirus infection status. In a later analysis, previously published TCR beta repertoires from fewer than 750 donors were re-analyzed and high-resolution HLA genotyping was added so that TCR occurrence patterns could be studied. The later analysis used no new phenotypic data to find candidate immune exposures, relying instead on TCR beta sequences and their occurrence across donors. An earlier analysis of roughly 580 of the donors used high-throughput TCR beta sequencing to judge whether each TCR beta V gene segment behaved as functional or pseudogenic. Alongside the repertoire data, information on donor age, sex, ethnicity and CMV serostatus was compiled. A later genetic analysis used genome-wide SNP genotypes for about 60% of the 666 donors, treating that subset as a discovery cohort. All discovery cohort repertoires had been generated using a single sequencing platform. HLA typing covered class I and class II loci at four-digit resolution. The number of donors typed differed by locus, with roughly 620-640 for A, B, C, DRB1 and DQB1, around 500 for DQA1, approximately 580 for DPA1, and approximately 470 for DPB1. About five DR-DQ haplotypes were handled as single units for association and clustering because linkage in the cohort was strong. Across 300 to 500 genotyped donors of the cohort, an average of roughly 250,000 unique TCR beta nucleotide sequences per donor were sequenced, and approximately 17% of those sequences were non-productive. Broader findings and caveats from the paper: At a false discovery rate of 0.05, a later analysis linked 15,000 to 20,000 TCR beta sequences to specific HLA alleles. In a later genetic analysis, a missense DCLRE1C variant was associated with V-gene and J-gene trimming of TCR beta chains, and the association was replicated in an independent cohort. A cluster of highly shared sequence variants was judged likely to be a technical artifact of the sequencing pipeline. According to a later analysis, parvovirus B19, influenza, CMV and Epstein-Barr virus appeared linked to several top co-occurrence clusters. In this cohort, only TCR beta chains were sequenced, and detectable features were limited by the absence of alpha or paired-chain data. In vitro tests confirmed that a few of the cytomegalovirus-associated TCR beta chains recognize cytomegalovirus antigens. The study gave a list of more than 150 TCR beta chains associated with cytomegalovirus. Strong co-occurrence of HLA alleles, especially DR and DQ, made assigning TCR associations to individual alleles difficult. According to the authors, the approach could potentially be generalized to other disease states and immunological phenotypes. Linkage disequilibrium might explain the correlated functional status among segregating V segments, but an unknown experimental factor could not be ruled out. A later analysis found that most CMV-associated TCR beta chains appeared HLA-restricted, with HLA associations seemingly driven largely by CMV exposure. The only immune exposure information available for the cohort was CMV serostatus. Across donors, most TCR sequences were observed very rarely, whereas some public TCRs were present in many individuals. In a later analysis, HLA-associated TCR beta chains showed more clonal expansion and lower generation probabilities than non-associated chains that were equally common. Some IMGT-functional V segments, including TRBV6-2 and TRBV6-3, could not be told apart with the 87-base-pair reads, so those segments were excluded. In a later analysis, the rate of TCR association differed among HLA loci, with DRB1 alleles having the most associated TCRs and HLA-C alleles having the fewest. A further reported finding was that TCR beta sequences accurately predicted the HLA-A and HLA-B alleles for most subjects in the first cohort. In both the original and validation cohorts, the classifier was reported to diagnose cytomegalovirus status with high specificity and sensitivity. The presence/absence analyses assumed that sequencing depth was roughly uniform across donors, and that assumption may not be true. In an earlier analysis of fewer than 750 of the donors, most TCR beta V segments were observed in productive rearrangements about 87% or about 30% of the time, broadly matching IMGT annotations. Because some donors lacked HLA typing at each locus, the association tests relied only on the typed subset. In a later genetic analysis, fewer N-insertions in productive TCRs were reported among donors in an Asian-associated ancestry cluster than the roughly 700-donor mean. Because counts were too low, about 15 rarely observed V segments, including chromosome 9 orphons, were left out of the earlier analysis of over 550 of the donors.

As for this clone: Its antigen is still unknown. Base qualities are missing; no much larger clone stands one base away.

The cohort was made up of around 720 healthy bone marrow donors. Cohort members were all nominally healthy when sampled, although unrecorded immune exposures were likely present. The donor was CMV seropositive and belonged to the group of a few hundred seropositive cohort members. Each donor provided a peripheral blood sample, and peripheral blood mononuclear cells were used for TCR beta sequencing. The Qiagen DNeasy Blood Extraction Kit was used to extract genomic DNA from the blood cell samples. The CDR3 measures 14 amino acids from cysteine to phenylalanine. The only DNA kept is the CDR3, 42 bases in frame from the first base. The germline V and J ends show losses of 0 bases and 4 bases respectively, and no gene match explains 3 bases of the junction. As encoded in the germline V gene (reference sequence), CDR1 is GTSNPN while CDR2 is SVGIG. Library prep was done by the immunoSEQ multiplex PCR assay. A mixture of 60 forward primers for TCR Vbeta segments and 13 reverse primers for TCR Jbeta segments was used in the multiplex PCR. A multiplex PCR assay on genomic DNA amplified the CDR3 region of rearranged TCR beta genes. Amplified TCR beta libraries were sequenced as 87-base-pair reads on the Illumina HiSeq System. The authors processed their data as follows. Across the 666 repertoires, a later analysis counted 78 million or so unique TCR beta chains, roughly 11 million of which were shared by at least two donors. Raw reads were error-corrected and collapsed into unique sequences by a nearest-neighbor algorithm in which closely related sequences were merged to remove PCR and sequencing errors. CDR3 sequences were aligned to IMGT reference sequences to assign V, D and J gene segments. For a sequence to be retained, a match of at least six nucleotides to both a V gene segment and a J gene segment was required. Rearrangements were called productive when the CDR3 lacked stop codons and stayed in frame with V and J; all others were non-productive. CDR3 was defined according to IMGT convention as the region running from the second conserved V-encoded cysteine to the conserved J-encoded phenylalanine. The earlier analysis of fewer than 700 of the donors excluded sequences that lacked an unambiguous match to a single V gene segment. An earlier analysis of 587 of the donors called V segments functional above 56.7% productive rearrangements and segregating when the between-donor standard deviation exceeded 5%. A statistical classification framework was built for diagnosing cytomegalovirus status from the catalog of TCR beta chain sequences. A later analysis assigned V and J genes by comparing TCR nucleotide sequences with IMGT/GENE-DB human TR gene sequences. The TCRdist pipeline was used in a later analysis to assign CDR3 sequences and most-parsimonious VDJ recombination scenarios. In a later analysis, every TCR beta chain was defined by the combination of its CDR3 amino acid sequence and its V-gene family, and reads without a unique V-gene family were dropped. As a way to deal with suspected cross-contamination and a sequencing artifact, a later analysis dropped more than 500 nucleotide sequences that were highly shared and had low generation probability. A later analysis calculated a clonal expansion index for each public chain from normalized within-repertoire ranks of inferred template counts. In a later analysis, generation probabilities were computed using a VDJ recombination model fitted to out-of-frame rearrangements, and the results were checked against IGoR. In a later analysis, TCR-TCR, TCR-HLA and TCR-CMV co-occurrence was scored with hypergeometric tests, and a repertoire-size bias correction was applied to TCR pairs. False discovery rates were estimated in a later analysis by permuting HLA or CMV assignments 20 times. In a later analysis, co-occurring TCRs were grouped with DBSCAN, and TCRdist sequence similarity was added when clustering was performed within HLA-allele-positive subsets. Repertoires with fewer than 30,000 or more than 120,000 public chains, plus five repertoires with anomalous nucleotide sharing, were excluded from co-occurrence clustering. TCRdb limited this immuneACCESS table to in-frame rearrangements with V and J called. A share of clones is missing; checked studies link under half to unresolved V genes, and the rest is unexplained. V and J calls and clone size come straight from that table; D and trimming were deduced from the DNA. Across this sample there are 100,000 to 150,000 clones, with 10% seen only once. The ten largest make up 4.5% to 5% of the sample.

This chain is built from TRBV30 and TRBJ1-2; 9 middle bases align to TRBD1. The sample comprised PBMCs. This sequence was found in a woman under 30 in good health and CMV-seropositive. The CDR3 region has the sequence CAWSVGTGIYGYTF. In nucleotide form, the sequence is TGTGCCTGGAGTGTAGGGACAGGGATCTATGGCTACACCTTC. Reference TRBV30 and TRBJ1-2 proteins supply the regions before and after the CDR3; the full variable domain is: SQTIHQWPATLVQPVGSPLSLECTVEGTSNPNLYWYRQAAGRGLQLLFYSVGIGQISSEVPQNLSASRPQDRQFILSSKKLLLSDSGFYLCAWSVGTGIYGYTFGSGTRLTVV.